Below, 20 T cell receptor beta chains from the same sample are listed, as sequenced in a study of blood T cell repertoires in COVID-19 (dated by TCRdb to the early 2020s). Library method: the immunoSEQ multiplex PCR assay. TCRdb's version of the immuneACCESS table is confined to in-frame rearrangements and falls short of the full clone set. An unresolved V gene accounts for under half of the shortfall where checked; the remainder is of unknown origin. The sample table records under 250,000 clones; roughly 80% of these occur just once. Jointly, the top ten make up more than 7% of the sample. The sequencing input was peripheral blood. These receptor sequences come from a man older than 75 with acute or convalescent COVID-19.

In this sample, this clone turned up once. This chain connects TRBV10-3 to TRBJ1-6; a weak D match, TRBD1 (6 bases). The V end was cut by 6 bases, the J end by 10 bases, with 22 bases between. The CDR3 covers 16 residues. Germline CDR1 reads ENHRY; CDR2 reads SYGVKD. For the CDR3, the DNA is TGTGCCATCAGCCTGTCTGATCGGGACACTAGATCACCCCTCCACTTT. Its protein product is CAISLSDRDTRSPLHF.

The rearrangement links TRBV10-2 to TRBJ1-6, with D perhaps matching TRBD1 (6 bases). CDR3 length: 15 amino acids. Trimming shortened V by 0 bases and J by 5 bases, and 8 bases separated the two germline ends. Germline V gene lookup returns CDR1 WSHSY and CDR2 SAAADI. For the CDR3, the DNA is TGCGCCAGCAGTGAGTCGTCAGGGGATAATTCACCCCTCCACTTT. This encodes CASSESSGDNSPLHF.

The chain is built from TRBV6-5 and TRBJ2-7, with D perhaps TRBD1 (5 bases). The germline gives CDR1 MNHEY, CDR2 SVGAGI. CDR3 length: 12 amino acids. Trimming removed 5 bases from V and 5 bases from J, with 10 bases in between. The CDR3 region is CASSRGQNEQYF. The CDR3 DNA follows: TGTGCCAGCAGTCGAGGACAAAACGAGCAGTACTTC.

The rearrangement uses TRBV6-5 and TRBJ2-7, with D possibly matching TRBD1 (5 bases). The germline CDR1 and CDR2 sequences are MNHEY and SVGAGI. The CDR3 is 14 amino acids. V dropped 2 bases and J dropped 2 bases, with 10 bases sitting between them. The CDR3: CASSYRQGAYEQYF. CDR3 DNA: TGTGCCAGCAGTTACCGGCAGGGCGCCTACGAGCAGTACTTC.

The chain uses TRBV5-1 and TRBJ1-1; 9 bases agree with TRBD1. CDR1 SGHRS and CDR2 YFSETQ come from the germline V gene. Losses at the gene ends were 0 bases for V and 8 bases for J; bases not matched to a gene: 2. The length of the CDR3 is 13 residues. The DNA for the CDR3 is TGCGCCAGCAGCTTGGGAACAGGGGGCGAAGCTTTCTTT. It encodes CASSLGTGGEAFF.

This clone was recorded only once. V is TRBV24-1 and J is TRBJ2-1; the match to TRBD2 covers 8 bases. Losses at the gene ends were 5 bases for V and 1 base for J; bases not matched to a gene: 6. CDR3 length: 16 residues. From germline, CDR1 is KGHDR and CDR2 SFDVKD. The CDR3: CATSGSGISSYNEQFF. In DNA, the CDR3 is TGTGCCACCAGTGGTAGCGGGATAAGTTCCTACAATGAGCAGTTCTTC.

This chain links TRBV5-1 with TRBJ1-4; 7 nucleotides agree with TRBD1. The V gene end was trimmed by 0 bases and the J gene end by 4 bases; junction bases not matched to a gene: 6. Germline CDR1 SGHRS, CDR2 YFSETQ. The CDR3 sequence is 16 residues long. CDR3 DNA: TGCGCCAGCAGCTTGGTGCCGGGACAGCTTAATGAAAAACTGTTTTTT. Amino acid sequence: CASSLVPGQLNEKLFF.

The rearrangement links TRBV6-6 to TRBJ1-3; D not certain. CDR3 length: 11 residues. Between the trimmed V and J ends, which lost 4 bases and 9 bases, there was a span of 7 bases. Per germline, CDR1 MNHNY and CDR2 SVGAGI (reference sequence). The CDR3 DNA follows: TGTGCCAGCAGTTCCCGAGGCACCATATATTTT. Its translation: CASSSRGTIYF.

The chain uses TRBV6-1 and TRBJ2-1; D not certain. Trimming removed 2 bases at V and 7 bases at J, with 9 bases between. CDR1 is MNHNS and CDR2 is SASEGT in the germline V gene. CDR3 length equals 13 residues. CDR3 in amino acids: CASSEPTPNEQFF. Here the CDR3 DNA reads TGTGCCAGCAGTGAACCGACACCGAATGAGCAGTTCTTC.

The J gene is TRBJ2-7, the V gene TRBV6-1, with 10 positions matching TRBD1. The germline V gene encodes CDR1 MNHNS and CDR2 SASEGT. The CDR3 runs to 15 residues. Trimming removed 0 bases from V and 3 bases from J; junction bases left unmatched: 2. CDR3 amino acids: CASSEARTGGYEQYF. DNA of the CDR3: TGTGCCAGCAGTGAAGCTAGGACAGGGGGCTACGAGCAGTACTTC.

The rearrangement links TRBV20-1 to TRBJ2-2, with D hard to call. CDR3 length equals 11 residues. The germline V gene has CDR1 DFQATT and CDR2 SNEGSKA (reference sequence). V lost 6 bases, J lost 3 bases, and 5 bases lay in between. The CDR3 sequence is CSALYTGELFF. In nucleotides, the CDR3 is TGCAGTGCCCTTTACACCGGGGAGCTGTTTTTT.

J is TRBJ2-1 and V is TRBV27; 10 nucleotides align to TRBD2. Unmatched junction bases numbered 5, after V lost 5 bases and J lost 7 bases. The V gene's germline CDR1 is MNHEY and CDR2 SMNVEV (reference sequence). The CDR3 covers 14 residues. The DNA for the CDR3 is TGTGCCAGCAGTCCCGGACTAGCGGTGAATGAGCAGTTCTTC. It specifies CASSPGLAVNEQFF.

The CDR3 protein is CAISEGTGEGNTIYF. The CDR3 nucleotides are TGTGCCATCAGTGAAGGCACTGGGGAGGGAAACACCATATATTTT. The V and J genes are TRBV10-3 and TRBJ1-3; D gene unclear. The germline gives CDR1 ENHRY, CDR2 SYGVKD. CDR3 size: 15 residues. Trimming cost V 3 bases and J 4 bases, with 13 bases left between them.

The sample holds a few counts of this clone. V usage is TRBV19 and J usage is TRBJ1-5, with D perhaps TRBD1 (5 bases). In germline, CDR1 is LNHDA, CDR2 SQIVND (reference sequence). With 3 bases removed from V and 2 bases from J, the gap between germline ends came to 14 bases. The CDR3 is made up of 16 amino acids. CDR3 sequence: CASSIGGDGRNQPQHF. CDR3 nucleotide sequence: TGTGCCAGTAGTATTGGGGGGGACGGGCGCAATCAGCCCCAGCATTTT.

J is TRBJ1-5 and V is TRBV3-1 (or the pseudogene TRBV3-2); the match to TRBD1 covers 8 bases. V lost 3 bases, J lost 5 bases, and 6 bases stayed unmatched. Germline assignment: CDR1 LGHDT and CDR2 YNNKEL (reference sequence). This CDR3 spans 15 amino acids. CDR3 protein: CASSQGQVTYQPQHF. The CDR3 nucleotides are TGTGCCAGCAGCCAGGGACAGGTCACCTATCAGCCCCAGCATTTT.

The rearrangement joins TRBV6-6 to TRBJ2-4, with D unresolved. Trimming stripped 8 bases from V and 0 bases from J, with 14 bases between. Germline V gene sequence: CDR1 MNHNY, CDR2 SVGAGI (reference sequence). CDR3 size: 15 residues. The CDR3 loop reads CASRPEKLAKNIQYF. The CDR3 region has the DNA TGTGCCAGCCGGCCGGAGAAGCTAGCCAAAAACATTCAGTACTTC.

Remarks on this clone: Other DNA sequences within the sample encode an identical CDR3. This chain links TRBV18 with TRBJ2-7, with D possibly TRBD2 on 6 matching bases. Germline loops: CDR1 KGHSH, CDR2 LQKENI. The CDR3 is 11 residues long. The V end was cut by 2 bases, the J end by 7 bases, with 6 bases between. The CDR3 loop reads CASSPGGEQYF. The CDR3 DNA is TGTGCCAGCTCACCAGGGGGGGAGCAGTACTTC. The full variable domain, rest sourced from reference TRBV18 and TRBJ2-7, is NAGVMQNPRHLVRRRGQEARLRCSPMKGHSHVYWYRQLPEEGLKFMVYLQKENIIDESGMPKERFSAEFPKEGPSILRIQQVVRGDSAAYFCASSPGGEQYFGPGTRLTVT.

This clone turned up a few times. This sequence joins TRBV5-1 and TRBJ2-5; D is perhaps TRBD2 (6 bases). CDR1 SGHRS and CDR2 YFSETQ come from the germline V gene. This CDR3 is 14 amino acids long. Trimming shortened V by 4 bases and J by 2 bases, and 12 bases separated the two germline ends. CDR3 in amino acids: CASSPGDLQETQYF. Here the CDR3 DNA reads TGCGCCAGCAGCCCGGGGGATTTACAAGAGACCCAGTACTTC.

This clone appeared once. This chain connects TRBV21-1 to TRBJ2-1; no check of the table's D call, TRBD2, against the DNA was made. TRBV21-1 is shown as a pseudogene. The CDR3 has 16 residues. The CDR3 here is CASSKGREGSYNEQFF. In nucleotides, the CDR3 is TGTGCCAGCAGCAAGGGGCGGGAGGGCTCCTACAATGAGCAGTTCTTC.

The CDR3 spells CASSLTSGTTGELFF. The CDR3 DNA reads as TGTGCCAGCAGTCTGACTAGCGGAACCACCGGGGAGCTGTTTTTT. The V and J genes are TRBV6-5 and TRBJ2-2; 9 nucleotides align to TRBD2. The CDR3 consists of 15 residues. Germline V gene data show CDR1 as MNHEY and CDR2 as SVGAGI. J gave up 4 bases and V 5 bases, and 5 bases lay outside the gene matches.